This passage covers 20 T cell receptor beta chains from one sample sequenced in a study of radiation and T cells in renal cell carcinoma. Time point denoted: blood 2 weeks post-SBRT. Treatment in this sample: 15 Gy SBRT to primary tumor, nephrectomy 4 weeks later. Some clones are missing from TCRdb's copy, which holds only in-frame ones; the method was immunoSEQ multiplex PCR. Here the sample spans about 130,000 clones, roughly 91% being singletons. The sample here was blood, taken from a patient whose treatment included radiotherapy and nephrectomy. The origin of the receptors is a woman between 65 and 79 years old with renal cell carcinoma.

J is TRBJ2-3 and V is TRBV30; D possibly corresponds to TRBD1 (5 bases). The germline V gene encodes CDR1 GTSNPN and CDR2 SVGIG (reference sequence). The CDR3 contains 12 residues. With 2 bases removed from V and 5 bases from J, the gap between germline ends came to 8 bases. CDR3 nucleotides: TGTGCCTGGAGTCAGACAGAAGATACGCAGTATTTT. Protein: CAWSQTEDTQYF.

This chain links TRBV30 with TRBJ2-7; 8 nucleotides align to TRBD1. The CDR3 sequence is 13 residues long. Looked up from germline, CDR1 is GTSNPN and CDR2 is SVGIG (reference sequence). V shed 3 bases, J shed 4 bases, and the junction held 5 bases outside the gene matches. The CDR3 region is CAWRTDRVYEQYF. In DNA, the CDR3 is TGTGCCTGGAGGACGGACAGGGTATACGAGCAGTACTTC.

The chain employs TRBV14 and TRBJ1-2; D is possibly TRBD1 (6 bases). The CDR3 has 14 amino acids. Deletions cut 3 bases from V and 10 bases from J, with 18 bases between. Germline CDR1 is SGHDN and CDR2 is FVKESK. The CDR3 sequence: CASSHIARRGHYTF. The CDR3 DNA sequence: TGTGCCAGCAGCCACATCGCCAGACGGGGACACTACACCTTC.

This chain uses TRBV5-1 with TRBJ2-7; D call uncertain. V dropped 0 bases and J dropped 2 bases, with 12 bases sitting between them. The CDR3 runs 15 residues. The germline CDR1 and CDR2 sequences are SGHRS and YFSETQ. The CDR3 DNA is TGCGCCAGCAGCTTGGGGCCAACCGTCGCCTACGAGCAGTACTTC. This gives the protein CASSLGPTVAYEQYF. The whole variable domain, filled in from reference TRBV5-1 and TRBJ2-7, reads KAGVTQTPRYLIKTRGQQVTLSCSPISGHRSVSWYQQTPGQGLQFLFEYFSETQRNKGNFPGRFSGRQFSNSRSEMNVSTLELGDSALYLCASSLGPTVAYEQYFGPGTRLTVT.

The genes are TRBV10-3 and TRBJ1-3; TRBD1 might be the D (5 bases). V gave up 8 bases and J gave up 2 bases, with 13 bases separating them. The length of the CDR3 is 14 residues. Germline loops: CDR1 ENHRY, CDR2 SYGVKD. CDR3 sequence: CAIGGGAAGNTIYF. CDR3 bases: TGTGCCATCGGTGGAGGGGCGGCTGGAAACACCATATATTTT.

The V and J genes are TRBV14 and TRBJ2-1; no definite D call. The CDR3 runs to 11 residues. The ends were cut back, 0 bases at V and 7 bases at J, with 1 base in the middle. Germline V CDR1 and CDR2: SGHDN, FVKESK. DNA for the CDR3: TGTGCCAGCAGCCAAGATAATGAGCAGTTCTTC. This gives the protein CASSQDNEQFF.

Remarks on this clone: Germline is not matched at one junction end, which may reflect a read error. The CDR3 nucleotides are TGCAGCGTATCGACAGGCGACTTC. Protein product: CSVSTGDF. The chain employs TRBV29-1 and TRBJ2-7; D possibly corresponds to TRBD1 (6 bases). In germline, CDR1 is SQVTM, CDR2 ANQGSEA. CDR3 size: 8 residues.

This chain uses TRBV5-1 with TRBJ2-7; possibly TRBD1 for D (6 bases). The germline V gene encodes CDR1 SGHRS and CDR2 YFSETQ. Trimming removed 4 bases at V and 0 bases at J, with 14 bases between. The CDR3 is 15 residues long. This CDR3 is CASSPGARNSYEQYF. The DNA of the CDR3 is TGCGCCAGCAGCCCAGGGGCGCGAAACTCCTACGAGCAGTACTTC.

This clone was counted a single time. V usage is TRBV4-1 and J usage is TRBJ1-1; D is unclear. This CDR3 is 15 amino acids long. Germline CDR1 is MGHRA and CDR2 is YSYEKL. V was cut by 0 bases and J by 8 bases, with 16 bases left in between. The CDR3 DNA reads TGCGCCAGCAGCCAAGATCTTCACTCTCAAAAGGAAGCTTTCTTT. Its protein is CASSQDLHSQKEAFF.

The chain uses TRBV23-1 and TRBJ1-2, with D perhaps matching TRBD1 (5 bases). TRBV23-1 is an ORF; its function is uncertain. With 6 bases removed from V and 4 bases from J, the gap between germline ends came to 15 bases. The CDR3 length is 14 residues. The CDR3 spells CASRVRQTLYGYTF. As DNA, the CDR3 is TGCGCCAGCAGGGTACGACAGACACTCTATGGCTACACCTTC.

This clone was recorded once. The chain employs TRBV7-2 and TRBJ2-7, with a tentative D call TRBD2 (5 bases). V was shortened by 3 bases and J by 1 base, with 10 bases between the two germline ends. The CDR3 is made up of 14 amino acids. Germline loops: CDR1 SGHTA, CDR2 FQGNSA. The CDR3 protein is CASSFGGSSYEQYF. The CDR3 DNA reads TGTGCCAGCAGCTTTGGCGGGTCATCCTACGAGCAGTACTTC.

The CDR3 sequence is CSGGSGYTF. CDR3 nucleotides: TGCAGTGGAGGGTCCGGCTACACCTTC. The chain joins TRBV20-1 to TRBJ1-2, with D hard to call. Trimming removed 7 bases from V and 8 bases from J, with 8 bases in between. This CDR3 is 9 amino acids long. Germline V gene sequence: CDR1 DFQATT, CDR2 SNEGSKA (reference sequence).

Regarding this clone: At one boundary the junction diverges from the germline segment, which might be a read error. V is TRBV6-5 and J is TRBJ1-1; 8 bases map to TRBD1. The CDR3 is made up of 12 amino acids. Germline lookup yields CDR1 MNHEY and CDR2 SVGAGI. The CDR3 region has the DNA TGTGCCAGCTGCAGGGGGCGGAGTGAAACTTTCTTT. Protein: CASCRGRSETFF.

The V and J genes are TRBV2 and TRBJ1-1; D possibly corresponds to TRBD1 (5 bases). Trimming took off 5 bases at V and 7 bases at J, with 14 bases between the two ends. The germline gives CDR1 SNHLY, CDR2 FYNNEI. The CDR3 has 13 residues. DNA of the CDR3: TGTGCCAGCAGTCTAGGGGTGGCAGGTGAAGCTTTCTTT. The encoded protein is CASSLGVAGEAFF.

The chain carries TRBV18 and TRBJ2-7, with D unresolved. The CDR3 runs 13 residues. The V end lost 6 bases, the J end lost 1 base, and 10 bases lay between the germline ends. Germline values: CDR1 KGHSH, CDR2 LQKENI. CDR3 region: CASSPTTSYEQYF. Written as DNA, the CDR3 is TGTGCCAGCTCTCCGACAACGTCCTACGAGCAGTACTTC.

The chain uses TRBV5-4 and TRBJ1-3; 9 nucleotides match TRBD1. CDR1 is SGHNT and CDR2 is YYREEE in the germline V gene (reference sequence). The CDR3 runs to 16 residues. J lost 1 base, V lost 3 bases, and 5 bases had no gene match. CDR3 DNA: TGTGCCAGCAGCTCAGGGACAGGGAGATCTGGAAACACCATATATTTT. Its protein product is CASSSGTGRSGNTIYF.

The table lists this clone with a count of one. DNA for the CDR3: TGTGCCAGTAGTTGGGATCTAGGATCACCCCTCCACTTT. It codes for CASSWDLGSPLHF. The chain carries TRBV19 and TRBJ1-6; D call uncertain. The CDR3 has 13 amino acids. Trimming took off 5 bases at V and 10 bases at J, with 12 bases between the two ends. CDR1 and CDR2 from the germline V gene are LNHDA and SQIVND (reference sequence).

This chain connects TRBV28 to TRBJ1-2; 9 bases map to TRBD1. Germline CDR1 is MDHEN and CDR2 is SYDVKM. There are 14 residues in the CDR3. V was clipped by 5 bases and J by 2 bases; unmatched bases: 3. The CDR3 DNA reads TGTGCCAGCAGTAACAGGGGGCTAAACTATGGCTACACCTTC. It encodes CASSNRGLNYGYTF.

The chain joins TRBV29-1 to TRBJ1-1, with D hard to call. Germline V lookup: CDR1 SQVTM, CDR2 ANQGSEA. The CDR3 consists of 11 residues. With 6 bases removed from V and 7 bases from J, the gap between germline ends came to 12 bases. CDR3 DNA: TGCAGCGTGAAACCCCGAAATGAAGCTTTCTTT. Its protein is CSVKPRNEAFF.

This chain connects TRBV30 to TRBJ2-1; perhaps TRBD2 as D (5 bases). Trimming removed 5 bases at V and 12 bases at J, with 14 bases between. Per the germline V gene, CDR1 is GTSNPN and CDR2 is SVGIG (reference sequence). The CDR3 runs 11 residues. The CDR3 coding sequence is TGTGCCTGGCTAGCTAGGTCAGGGCAGTTCTTC. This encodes CAWLARSGQFF.